This T cell receptor beta chain was profiled in a study of early T cells in non-severe SARS-CoV-2 infection. TCRdb reanalysed the 5' RACE reads using MiXCR and keeps one entry per CDR3 protein. The data contain tens of thousands of distinct CDR3 sequences, about 4.8% of them singletons. In its sample, this clonotype was seen many times. V gave up 5 bases and J gave up 9 bases, with 18 bases separating them. The germline V gene encodes CDR1 SGHNT and CDR2 YENEEA. The CDR3 covers 14 residues. The sequence came from an adult who was a healthcare worker with PCR-confirmed SARS-CoV-2 infection or an uninfected control (not recorded which). The source material was whole blood. V gene TRBV11-3 combines with J gene TRBJ2-3; possible D gene TRBD2, 6 bases. CDR3 sequence: CASSLTRSDRTQYF. The CDR3 DNA is TGTGCCAGCAGCCTGACTAGGTCTGATAGAACGCAGTATTTT.